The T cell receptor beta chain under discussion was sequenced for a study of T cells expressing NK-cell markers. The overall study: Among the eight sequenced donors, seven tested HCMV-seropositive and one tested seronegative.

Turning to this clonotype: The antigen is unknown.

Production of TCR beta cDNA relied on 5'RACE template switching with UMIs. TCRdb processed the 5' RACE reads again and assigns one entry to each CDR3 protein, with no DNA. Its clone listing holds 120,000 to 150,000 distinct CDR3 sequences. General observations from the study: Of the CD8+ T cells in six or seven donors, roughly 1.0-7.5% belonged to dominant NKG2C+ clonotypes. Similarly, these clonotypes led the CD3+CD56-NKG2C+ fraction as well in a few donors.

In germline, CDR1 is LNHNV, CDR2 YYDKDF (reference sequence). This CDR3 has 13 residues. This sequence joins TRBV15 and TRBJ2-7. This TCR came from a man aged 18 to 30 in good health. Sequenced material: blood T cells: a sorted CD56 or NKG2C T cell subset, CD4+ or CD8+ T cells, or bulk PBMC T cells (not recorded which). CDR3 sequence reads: CATSRATSYEQYF.